Listed below are T cell receptor beta chains from one sample, sequenced in a study of control samples from healthy donors and cancer patients. Produced via immunoSEQ multiplex PCR; TCRdb's table is partial and in-frame only. Of fewer than 200,000 clones detected, approximately 92% appear once; the ten largest clones hold roughly 4%. The sequencing input was blood. These receptors all come from an older woman in good health. CDR3s include the opening cysteine and the closing phenylalanine or tryptophan. A D gene is named only where the DNA matches it firmly. Size is omitted from some rows. Given values are once, few, many or a class for expanded clones.

cdr3_nt,cdr3_aa,cdr3_length,clone_size,d_call,j_call,v_call
TGTGCCATCAGTGAACCCCGCACAGATACGCAGTATTTT,CAISEPRTDTQYF,13,-,-,TRBJ2-3,TRBV10-3
TGTGCCAGCTCACCATCGGTAAACCAAGAGACCCAGTACTTC,CASSPSVNQETQYF,14,-,-,TRBJ2-5,TRBV18
TGTGCCAGCGGGATGAAGACCCAGTACTTC,CASGMKTQYF,10,-,-,TRBJ2-5,TRBV6-5
TGTGCCAGCACCTCGGACAGCAACTATGGCTACACCTTC,CASTSDSNYGYTF,13,-,-,TRBJ1-2,TRBV27
TGTGCCAGCTCACCGGCGGGGGACGGCTACACCTTC,CASSPAGDGYTF,12,-,-,TRBJ1-2,TRBV18
TGTGCCAGCAGTTTATCGGGGGTAGAAGCTTTCTTT,CASSLSGVEAFF,12,-,-,TRBJ1-1,TRBV27
TGTGCCAGCAGCTTACGGGACAGTGAAGCTTTCTTT,CASSLRDSEAFF,12,-,TRBD1,TRBJ1-1,TRBV7-2
TGTGCCAGCAGTTACGGGGCTAGCACAGATACGCAGTATTTT,CASSYGASTDTQYF,14,once,-,TRBJ2-3,TRBV6-5
TGTGCCAGCAGCTTAAGGGGTGACATCACAGATACGCAGTATTTT,CASSLRGDITDTQYF,15,-,-,TRBJ2-3,TRBV7-9
TGTGCCAGCAGCCCTACAGGGGTAATTGACTATGGCTACACCTTC,CASSPTGVIDYGYTF,15,-,TRBD1,TRBJ1-2,TRBV9
TGTGCCAGCAGGGGGGACAGCAAGAGCTATGGCTACACCTTC,CASRGDSKSYGYTF,14,-,TRBD1,TRBJ1-2,TRBV2
TGTGCCAGCAGCGTGGACTGGCTAGGGGCGCAGTATTTT,CASSVDWLGAQYF,13,-,-,TRBJ2-3,TRBV7-9
TGTGCCAGCAGCCCGGGACTAAGCTCCTACAATGAGCAGTTCTTC,CASSPGLSSYNEQFF,15,-,TRBD2,TRBJ2-1,TRBV5-4
TGTGCCAGCAGGCTTAGTTACACTGAAGCTTTCTTT,CASRLSYTEAFF,12,-,-,TRBJ1-1,TRBV6-5
TGCAGCGCCGGAGGGGGGTTGTGGAATACGCAGTATTTT,CSAGGGLWNTQYF,13,-,-,TRBJ2-3,TRBV29-1
TGTGCCAGCAGCTTAGTACTGGGACAGGGGAGGAGTAGAACTGAAGCTTTCTTT,CASSLVLGQGRSRTEAFF,18,few,TRBD1,TRBJ1-1,TRBV11-2
TGTGCCAGCAGCTTAAGGGGCAGTCCGACCTACCAAGAGACCCAGTACTTC,CASSLRGSPTYQETQYF,17,once,-,TRBJ2-5,TRBV7-6
TGTGCCAGCAGTGGGGGCGCAGATCAGCCCCAGCATTTT,CASSGGADQPQHF,13,-,-,TRBJ1-5,TRBV3-1/TRBV3-2
TGTGCCAGCAGTGTGGGGAACACCGCCGGGGAGCTGTTTTTT,CASSVGNTAGELFF,14,-,-,TRBJ2-2,TRBV6-4
TGTGCCAGCAGCTTGACAGTGCTCTCCTATGGCTACACCTTC,CASSLTVLSYGYTF,14,-,-,TRBJ1-2,TRBV5-4
TGTGCCAGCAGCCAAAGACAGGCTCAGCCCCAGCATTTT,CASSQRQAQPQHF,13,once,-,TRBJ1-5,TRBV7-2
TGTGCCAGCAGCCAAGATCAAGGGGGCGGTGAAAAACTGTTTTTT,CASSQDQGGGEKLFF,15,-,TRBD1,TRBJ1-4,TRBV3-1/TRBV3-2
TGCGCCAGCAGGCCAGGACAGGATAACTATGGCTACACCTTC,CASRPGQDNYGYTF,14,-,TRBD1,TRBJ1-2,TRBV5-1
TGTGCCAGCTCACCACGACAGATTAATGAAAAACTGTTTTTT,CASSPRQINEKLFF,14,-,-,TRBJ1-4,TRBV18
TGCGCCAGCAGCCAAACAGTTAATGAAAAACTGTTTTTT,CASSQTVNEKLFF,13,-,-,TRBJ1-4,TRBV4-1
TGTGCCAGCTCACCATATGAGGGGCATAATCAGCCCCAGCATTTT,CASSPYEGHNQPQHF,15,-,-,TRBJ1-5,TRBV18
TGTGCCAGCAGCGACAATCAGCCCCAGCATTTT,CASSDNQPQHF,11,-,-,TRBJ1-5,TRBV6-6
TGTGCCAGCAGCCGGTTGGAGATGGGAAACACTGAAGCTTTCTTT,CASSRLEMGNTEAFF,15,-,-,TRBJ1-1,TRBV7-2
TGTGCCAGCAGCTTACTGGGGGGCTACACCTTC,CASSLLGGYTF,11,-,-,TRBJ1-2,TRBV7-2
TGTGCCAGCAGCAAAGCAAGTCGAAGGACCGCAGATACGCAGTATTTT,CASSKASRRTADTQYF,16,-,-,TRBJ2-3,TRBV3-1/TRBV3-2
TGCGCCAGCAGCCAAGTTGGGGTGACAGATACGCAGTATTTT,CASSQVGVTDTQYF,14,-,-,TRBJ2-3,TRBV4-1
TGTGCCAGCAGTCCTCAGGGGGCGCTAGGTTCACCCCTCCACTTT,CASSPQGALGSPLHF,15,-,TRBD1,TRBJ1-6,TRBV6-6
TGCAGCGTTGAACATTTTGGCAGCTATGGCTACACCTTC,CSVEHFGSYGYTF,13,-,-,TRBJ1-2,TRBV29-1
TGTGCAGGGGGTAACTACGAGCAGTACTTC,CAGGNYEQYF,10,-,-,TRBJ2-7,TRBV6-4
TGCAGCTTTAGATCCGGTGAAAAGAAGGGGCAGTTCTTC,CSFRSGEKKGQFF,13,-,-,TRBJ2-1,TRBV29-1
TGTGCCAGCAGTGAAATACCCAGATTGGGCACCTCTGGAAACACCATATATTTT,CASSEIPRLGTSGNTIYF,18,-,-,TRBJ1-3,TRBV2
TGTGCCAGCAGTTCAGGGGACACCTACAATGAGCAGTTCTTC,CASSSGDTYNEQFF,14,-,-,TRBJ2-1,TRBV5-4
TGTGCCAGCAGCCAATGGCAGTTGCCGGCAGGGGCGACGAACACTGAAGCTTTCTTT,CASSQWQLPAGATNTEAFF,19,once,-,TRBJ1-1,TRBV16
TGTGCCAGCTCACCTTATAAACAGGGGTACGGAAACACCATATATTTT,CASSPYKQGYGNTIYF,16,once,TRBD1,TRBJ1-3,TRBV18
TGTGCCAGCAGCTTAGGGCAGGGGACGGGGAACTCACCCCTCCACTTT,CASSLGQGTGNSPLHF,16,-,-,TRBJ1-6,TRBV7-9
TGCAGCGTTGCCGGGGATTATCAGCCCCAGCATTTT,CSVAGDYQPQHF,12,once,-,TRBJ1-5,TRBV29-1
TGTGCCAGCAGCCAAGGCGGGAGAGGGTACCAAGAGACCCAGTACTTC,CASSQGGRGYQETQYF,16,-,TRBD2,TRBJ2-5,TRBV4-2
TGTGCCAGCAGTTACAAGCAGAACTATGGCTACACCTTC,CASSYKQNYGYTF,13,few,-,TRBJ1-2,TRBV6-5
TGCAGTGCTGGTGGGGAAGAGACCCAGTACTTC,CSAGGEETQYF,11,once,-,TRBJ2-5,TRBV20-1
TGTGCCACCAGTGACCCGGGACAGATTTCTGAAAAACTGTTTTTT,CATSDPGQISEKLFF,15,-,TRBD1,TRBJ1-4,TRBV24-1
TGTGCCAGCAGCTTAGCGCGGGGTAGGAGCTATGGCTACACCTTC,CASSLARGRSYGYTF,15,-,-,TRBJ1-2,TRBV7-2
TGTGCCAGCAGCCAGATTTTTTCCAACGAAGAGACCCAGTACTTC,CASSQIFSNEETQYF,15,once,-,TRBJ2-5,TRBV3-1/TRBV3-2
TGCGCCAGCAGCCAAGTACGAGGGGCGGGTTTCGCTAACTATGGCTACACCTTC,CASSQVRGAGFANYGYTF,18,-,-,TRBJ1-2,TRBV4-3
TGCGCCAAAATTCGGACAGGGGAGAATCAGCCCCAGCATTTT,CAKIRTGENQPQHF,14,few,TRBD1,TRBJ1-5,TRBV5-1
TGCAGCGCCCGGGCGGCCGACTATGGCTACACCTTC,CSARAADYGYTF,12,-,-,TRBJ1-2,TRBV29-1
TGTGCCAGCAGTTACGTCGAGGGGGTTGGGAATTCACCCCTCCACTTT,CASSYVEGVGNSPLHF,16,-,-,TRBJ1-6,TRBV6-2/TRBV6-3
TGTGCCAGCAATCCAGGGGGCGCCGGCAATCAGCCCCAGCATTTT,CASNPGGAGNQPQHF,15,once,TRBD1,TRBJ1-5,TRBV6-5
TGTGCCAGCACTGGACAGATCTACGAGCAGTACTTC,CASTGQIYEQYF,12,-,-,TRBJ2-7,TRBV6-5
TGTGCCAGCAGCCCCCCGAGACTTGACGAGCAGTACTTC,CASSPPRLDEQYF,13,-,-,TRBJ2-7,TRBV7-9
TGCGCCAGCAGCTTTGGCCAACCCCAGGAGTATGGCTACACCTTC,CASSFGQPQEYGYTF,15,-,-,TRBJ1-2,TRBV5-1
TGTGCCAGCAGCTTTTCGGGGGCGCCCGAGCAGTACTTC,CASSFSGAPEQYF,13,-,-,TRBJ2-7,TRBV7-2
TGTGCCAGCTCATTGGGACAGCTTGAGACCGGGGAGCTGTTTTTT,CASSLGQLETGELFF,15,-,TRBD1,TRBJ2-2,TRBV18